The rows below give T cell receptor beta chains drawn from one sample of a study of T cell repertoires in cytomegalovirus infection. TCRdb processed the reads anew with MiXCR; each CDR3 protein has one entry. Seen here are around 94,000 distinct CDR3 sequences, about 15% observed once, and the top ten hold approximately 8%. The sample comprised PBMCs. All receptors derive from a human donor in good health (CMV status not recorded). Some clones in this sample may be carry-over from other donors' samples. Both conserved end residues are part of each CDR3. A D gene is named only where the DNA matches it firmly. For some rows the clone size is stated as once, few or many, or as a class when expanded; others skip it.

J gene: TRBJ1-1; clone size: many; CDR3 length: 14; D gene: .; V gene: TRBV25-1; CDR3 DNA: TGTGCCAGCAGTCCTCGCCGGGCGGCCACCGAAGCTTTCTTT; CDR3 protein: CASSPRRAATEAFF
J gene: TRBJ2-1; clone size: .; CDR3 length: 16; D gene: TRBD2; V gene: TRBV12-3/TRBV12-4; CDR3 DNA: TGTGCCAGCAGTTCCCAAGGTGCGGGGGATTACAATGAGCAGTTCTTC; CDR3 protein: CASSSQGAGDYNEQFF
J gene: TRBJ1-2; clone size: few; CDR3 length: 17; D gene: .; V gene: TRBV29-1; CDR3 DNA: TGCAGCGTTGAACGGGGCACGATCGGGAAGCTTAACTATGGCTACACCTTC; CDR3 protein: CSVERGTIGKLNYGYTF
J gene: TRBJ1-2; clone size: many; CDR3 length: 14; D gene: .; V gene: TRBV7-3; CDR3 DNA: TGTGCCAGCAGCTTATCGGCAGGGAACTATGGCTACACCTTC; CDR3 protein: CASSLSAGNYGYTF
J gene: TRBJ1-3; clone size: many; CDR3 length: 16; D gene: TRBD1; V gene: TRBV7-2; CDR3 DNA: TGTGCCAGCAGCCTTCAGGGGGCGCAGGCTGGAAACACCATATATTTT; CDR3 protein: CASSLQGAQAGNTIYF
J gene: TRBJ1-1; clone size: .; CDR3 length: 14; D gene: .; V gene: TRBV28; CDR3 DNA: TGTGCCAGCAGTTTGGGGGGGACGAACACTGAAGCTTTCTTT; CDR3 protein: CASSLGGTNTEAFF
J gene: TRBJ2-6; clone size: .; CDR3 length: 14; D gene: .; V gene: TRBV12-5; CDR3 DNA: TGTGCTAGTGGTTCGAAAACTGGGGCCAACGTCCTGACTTTC; CDR3 protein: CASGSKTGANVLTF
J gene: TRBJ1-3; clone size: .; CDR3 length: 16; D gene: .; V gene: TRBV7-9; CDR3 DNA: TGTGCCAGCAGATCAAGAGGCATTCGCTCTGGAAACACCATATATTTT; CDR3 protein: CASRSRGIRSGNTIYF
J gene: TRBJ2-3; clone size: .; CDR3 length: 14; D gene: .; V gene: TRBV29-1; CDR3 DNA: TGCAGCGGGGGACTCAATCCTAGCACAGATACGCAGTATTTT; CDR3 protein: CSGGLNPSTDTQYF
J gene: TRBJ1-3; clone size: few; CDR3 length: 17; D gene: .; V gene: TRBV11-2; CDR3 DNA: TGTGCCAGCAGCTTATTACTACCCTCTATCTCTGGAAACACCATATATTTT; CDR3 protein: CASSLLLPSISGNTIYF
J gene: TRBJ1-3; clone size: .; CDR3 length: 16; D gene: .; V gene: TRBV28; CDR3 DNA: TGTGCCAGCAGAAGTTCACAGGGCTACTCTGGAAACACCATATATTTT; CDR3 protein: CASRSSQGYSGNTIYF
J gene: TRBJ2-5; clone size: .; CDR3 length: 15; D gene: .; V gene: TRBV5-4; CDR3 DNA: TGTGCCAGCAGAAACGGGGGGCTCAGGGATGTGACCCAGTACTTC; CDR3 protein: CASRNGGLRDVTQYF
J gene: TRBJ2-5; clone size: few; CDR3 length: 14; D gene: .; V gene: TRBV27; CDR3 DNA: TGTGCCAGCAGTTGGGGGACCGCCAGCGAGACCCAGTACTTC; CDR3 protein: CASSWGTASETQYF
J gene: TRBJ2-3; clone size: many; CDR3 length: 19; D gene: TRBD2; V gene: TRBV7-2; CDR3 DNA: TGTGCCAGCAGCCTTCAAAGCGGGGGGGCCTTTCGCAGCACAGATACGCAGTATTTT; CDR3 protein: CASSLQSGGAFRSTDTQYF
J gene: TRBJ1-5; clone size: .; CDR3 length: 14; D gene: .; V gene: TRBV6-2/TRBV6-3; CDR3 DNA: TGTGCCAGCAGCCCCTTGACCAGGGATCAGCCCCAGCATTTT; CDR3 protein: CASSPLTRDQPQHF
J gene: TRBJ1-1; clone size: .; CDR3 length: 14; D gene: .; V gene: TRBV30; CDR3 DNA: TGTGCCTGGAGTGTTTCTCGCTTGGCAGGGAAAGCTTTCTTT; CDR3 protein: CAWSVSRLAGKAFF
J gene: TRBJ2-5; clone size: many; CDR3 length: 15; D gene: TRBD1; V gene: TRBV10-3; CDR3 DNA: TGTGCCATCAGTGCTAGACAGGGACCACAAGAGACCCAGTACTTC; CDR3 protein: CAISARQGPQETQYF